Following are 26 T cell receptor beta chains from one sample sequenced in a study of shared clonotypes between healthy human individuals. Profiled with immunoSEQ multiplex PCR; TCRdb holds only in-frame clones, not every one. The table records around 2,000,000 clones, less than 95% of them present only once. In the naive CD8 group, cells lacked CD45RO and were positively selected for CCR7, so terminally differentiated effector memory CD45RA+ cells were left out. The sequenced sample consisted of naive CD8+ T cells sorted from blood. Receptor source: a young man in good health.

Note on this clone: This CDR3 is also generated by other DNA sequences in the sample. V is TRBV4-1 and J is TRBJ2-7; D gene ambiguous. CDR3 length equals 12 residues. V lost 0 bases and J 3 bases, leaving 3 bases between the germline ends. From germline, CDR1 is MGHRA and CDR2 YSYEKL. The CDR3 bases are TGCGCCAGCAGCCAAGATTACTACGAGCAGTACTTC. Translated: CASSQDYYEQYF.

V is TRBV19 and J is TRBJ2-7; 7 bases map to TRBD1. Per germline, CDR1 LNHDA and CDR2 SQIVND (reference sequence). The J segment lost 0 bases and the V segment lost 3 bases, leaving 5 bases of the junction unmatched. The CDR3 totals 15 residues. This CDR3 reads CASSMEDRSSYEQYF. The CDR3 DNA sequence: TGTGCCAGTAGTATGGAGGACAGGAGCTCCTACGAGCAGTACTTC.

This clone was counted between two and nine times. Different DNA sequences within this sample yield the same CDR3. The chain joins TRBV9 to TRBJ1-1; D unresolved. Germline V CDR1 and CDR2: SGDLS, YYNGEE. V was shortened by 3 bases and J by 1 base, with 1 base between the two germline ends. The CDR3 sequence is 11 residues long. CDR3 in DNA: TGTGCCAGCAGCGCGAACACTGAAGCTTTCTTT. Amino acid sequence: CASSANTEAFF.

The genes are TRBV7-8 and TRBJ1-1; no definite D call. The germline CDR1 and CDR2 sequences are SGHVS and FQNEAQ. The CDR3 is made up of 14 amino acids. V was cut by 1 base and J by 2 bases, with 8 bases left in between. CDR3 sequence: CASSLGHTNTEAFF. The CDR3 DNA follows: TGTGCCAGCAGCTTAGGACACACTAACACTGAAGCTTTCTTT. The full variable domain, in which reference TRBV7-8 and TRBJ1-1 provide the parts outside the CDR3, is GAGVSQSPRYKVAKRGQDVALRCDPISGHVSLFWYQQALGQGPEFLTYFQNEAQLDKSGLPSDRFFAERPEGSVSTLKIQRTQQEDSAVYLCASSLGHTNTEAFFGQGTRLTVV.

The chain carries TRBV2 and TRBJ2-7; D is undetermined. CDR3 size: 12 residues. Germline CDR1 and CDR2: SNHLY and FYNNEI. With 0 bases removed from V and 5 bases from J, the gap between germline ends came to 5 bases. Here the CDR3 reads CASSEAPDEQYF. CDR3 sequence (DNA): TGTGCCAGCAGTGAAGCGCCAGACGAGCAGTACTTC.

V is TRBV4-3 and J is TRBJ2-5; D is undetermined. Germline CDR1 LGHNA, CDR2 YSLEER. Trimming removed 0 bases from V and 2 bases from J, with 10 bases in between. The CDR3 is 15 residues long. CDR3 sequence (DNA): TGCGCCAGCAGCCAAGATCGGTCCTCACAAGAGACCCAGTACTTC. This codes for CASSQDRSSQETQYF.

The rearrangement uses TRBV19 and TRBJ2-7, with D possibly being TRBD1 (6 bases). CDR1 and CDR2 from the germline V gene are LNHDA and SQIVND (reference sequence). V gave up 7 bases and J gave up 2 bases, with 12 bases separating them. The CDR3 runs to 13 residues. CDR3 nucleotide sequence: TGTGCCAGTATCCTACACAGGGCCTACGAGCAGTACTTC. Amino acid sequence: CASILHRAYEQYF.

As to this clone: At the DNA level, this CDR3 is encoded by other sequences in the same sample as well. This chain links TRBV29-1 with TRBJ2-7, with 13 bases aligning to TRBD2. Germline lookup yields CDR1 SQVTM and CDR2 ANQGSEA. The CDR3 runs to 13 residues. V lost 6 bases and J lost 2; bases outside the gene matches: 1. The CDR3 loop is CSVGLAGAYEQYF. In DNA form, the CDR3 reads TGCAGCGTCGGACTAGCGGGAGCCTACGAGCAGTACTTC.

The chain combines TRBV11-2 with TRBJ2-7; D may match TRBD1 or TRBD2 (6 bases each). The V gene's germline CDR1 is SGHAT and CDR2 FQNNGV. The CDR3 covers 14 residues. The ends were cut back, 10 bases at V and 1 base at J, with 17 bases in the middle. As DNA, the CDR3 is TGTGCCACCTCCTTGGGGGGCGAGTCCTACGAGCAGTACTTC. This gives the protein CATSLGGESYEQYF. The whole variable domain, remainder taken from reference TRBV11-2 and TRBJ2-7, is EAGVAQSPRYKIIEKRQSVAFWCNPISGHATLYWYQQILGQGPKLLIQFQNNGVVDDSQLPKDRFSAERLKGVDSTLKIQPAKLEDSAVYLCATSLGGESYEQYFGPGTRLTVT.

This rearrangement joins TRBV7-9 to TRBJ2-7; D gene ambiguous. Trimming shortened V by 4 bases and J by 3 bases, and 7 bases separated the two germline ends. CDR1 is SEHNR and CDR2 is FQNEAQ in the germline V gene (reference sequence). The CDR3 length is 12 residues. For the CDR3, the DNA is TGTGCCAGCAGCTCACGCAACTACGAGCAGTACTTC. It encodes CASSSRNYEQYF.

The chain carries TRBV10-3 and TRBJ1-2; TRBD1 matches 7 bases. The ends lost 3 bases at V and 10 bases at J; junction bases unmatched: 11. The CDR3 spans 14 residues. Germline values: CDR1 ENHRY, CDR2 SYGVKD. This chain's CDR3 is CAISDGGGPLNYTF. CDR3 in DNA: TGTGCCATCAGTGACGGAGGGGGCCCACTAAACTACACCTTC.

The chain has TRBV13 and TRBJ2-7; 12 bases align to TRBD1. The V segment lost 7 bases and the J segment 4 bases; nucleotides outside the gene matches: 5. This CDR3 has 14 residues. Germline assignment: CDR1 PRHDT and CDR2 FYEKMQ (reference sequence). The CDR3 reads CASTAGQGAYEQYF. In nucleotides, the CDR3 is TGTGCCAGCACTGCGGGACAGGGGGCGTACGAGCAGTACTTC. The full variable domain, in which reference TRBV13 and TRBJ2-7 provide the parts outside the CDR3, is AAGVIQSPRHLIKEKRETATLKCYPIPRHDTVYWYQQGPGQDPQFLISFYEKMQSDKGSIPDRFSAQQFSDYHSELNMSSLELGDSALYFCASTAGQGAYEQYFGPGTRLTVT.

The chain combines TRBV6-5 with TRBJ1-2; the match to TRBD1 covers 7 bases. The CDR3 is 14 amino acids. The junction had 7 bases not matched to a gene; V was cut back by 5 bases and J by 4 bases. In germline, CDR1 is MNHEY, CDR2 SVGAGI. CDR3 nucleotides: TGTGCCAGCAGTCCAACAGGGGAAGGCTATGGCTACACCTTC. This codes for CASSPTGEGYGYTF.

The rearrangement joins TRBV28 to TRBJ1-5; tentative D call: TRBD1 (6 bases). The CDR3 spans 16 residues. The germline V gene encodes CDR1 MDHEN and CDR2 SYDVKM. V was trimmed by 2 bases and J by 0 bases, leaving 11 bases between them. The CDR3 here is CASSLGWTDSNQPQHF. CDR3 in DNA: TGTGCCAGCAGTTTAGGTTGGACAGATAGCAATCAGCCCCAGCATTTT. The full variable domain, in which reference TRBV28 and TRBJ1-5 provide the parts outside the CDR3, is DVKVTQSSRYLVKRTGEKVFLECVQDMDHENMFWYRQDPGLGLRLIYFSYDVKMKEKGDIPEGYSVSREKKERFSLILESASTNQTSMYLCASSLGWTDSNQPQHFGDGTRLSIL.

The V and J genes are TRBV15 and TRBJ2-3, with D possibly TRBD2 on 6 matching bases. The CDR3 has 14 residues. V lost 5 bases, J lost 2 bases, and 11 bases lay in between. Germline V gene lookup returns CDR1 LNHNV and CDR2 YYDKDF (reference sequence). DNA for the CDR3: TGTGCCACCAGCCCGACTAGTATCACAGATACGCAGTATTTT. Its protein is CATSPTSITDTQYF.

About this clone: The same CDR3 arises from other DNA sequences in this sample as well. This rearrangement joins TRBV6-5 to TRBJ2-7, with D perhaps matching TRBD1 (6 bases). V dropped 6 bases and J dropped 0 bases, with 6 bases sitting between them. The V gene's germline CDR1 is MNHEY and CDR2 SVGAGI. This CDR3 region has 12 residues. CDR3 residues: CASRQGSYEQYF. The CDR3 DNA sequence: TGTGCCAGCAGACAGGGCTCCTACGAGCAGTACTTC.

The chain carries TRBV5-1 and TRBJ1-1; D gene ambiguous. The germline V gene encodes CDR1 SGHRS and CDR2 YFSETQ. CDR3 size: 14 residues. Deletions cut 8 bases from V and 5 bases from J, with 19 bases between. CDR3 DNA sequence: TGCGCCAGTCGATCGTTGGGTCCCGGAACTGAAGCTTTCTTT. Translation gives CASRSLGPGTEAFF.

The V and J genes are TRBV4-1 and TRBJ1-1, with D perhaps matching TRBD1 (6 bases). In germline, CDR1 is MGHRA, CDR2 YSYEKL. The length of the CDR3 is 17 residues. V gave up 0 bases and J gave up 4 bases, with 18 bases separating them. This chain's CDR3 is CASSQDYNRDLGTEAFF. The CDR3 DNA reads TGCGCCAGCAGCCAAGACTATAACAGGGACTTGGGCACTGAAGCTTTCTTT.

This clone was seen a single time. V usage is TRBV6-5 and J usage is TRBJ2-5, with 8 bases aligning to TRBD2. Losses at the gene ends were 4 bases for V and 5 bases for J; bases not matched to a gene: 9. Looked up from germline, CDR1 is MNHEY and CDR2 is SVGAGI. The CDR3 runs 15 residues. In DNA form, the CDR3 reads TGTGCCAGCAGTTCCCCCGGGGGGGCCCACGAGACCCAGTACTTC. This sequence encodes CASSSPGGAHETQYF.

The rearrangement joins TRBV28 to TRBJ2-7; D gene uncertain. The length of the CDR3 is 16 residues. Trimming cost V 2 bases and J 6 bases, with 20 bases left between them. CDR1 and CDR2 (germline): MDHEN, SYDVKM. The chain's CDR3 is CASSLSWSLASGEQYF. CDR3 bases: TGTGCCAGCAGTTTAAGTTGGTCCCTCGCATCTGGCGAGCAGTACTTC. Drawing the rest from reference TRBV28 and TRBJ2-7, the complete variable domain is DVKVTQSSRYLVKRTGEKVFLECVQDMDHENMFWYRQDPGLGLRLIYFSYDVKMKEKGDIPEGYSVSREKKERFSLILESASTNQTSMYLCASSLSWSLASGEQYFGPGTRLTVT.

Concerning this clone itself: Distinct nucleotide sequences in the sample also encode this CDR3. As DNA, the CDR3 is TGCGCCAGCAGCCAAGTGCGGCAGGGGGCGTACGAGCAGTACTTC. It codes for CASSQVRQGAYEQYF. The chain has TRBV4-1 and TRBJ2-7, with 8 bases identical to TRBD1. Germline lookup yields CDR1 MGHRA and CDR2 YSYEKL. The CDR3 sequence is 15 residues long. V was clipped by 1 base and J by 4 bases; unmatched bases: 6.

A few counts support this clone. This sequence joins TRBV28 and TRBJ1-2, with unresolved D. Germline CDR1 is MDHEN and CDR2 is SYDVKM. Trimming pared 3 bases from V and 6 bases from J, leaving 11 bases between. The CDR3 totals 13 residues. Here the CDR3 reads CASSLGHRDGYTF. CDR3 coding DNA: TGTGCCAGCAGTTTGGGCCACAGAGATGGCTACACCTTC.

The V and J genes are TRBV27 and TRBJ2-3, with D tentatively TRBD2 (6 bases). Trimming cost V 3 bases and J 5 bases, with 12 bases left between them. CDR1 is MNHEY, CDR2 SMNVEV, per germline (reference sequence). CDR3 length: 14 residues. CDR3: CASSFELAQDTQYF. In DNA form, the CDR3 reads TGTGCCAGCAGTTTTGAACTAGCCCAAGATACGCAGTATTTT.

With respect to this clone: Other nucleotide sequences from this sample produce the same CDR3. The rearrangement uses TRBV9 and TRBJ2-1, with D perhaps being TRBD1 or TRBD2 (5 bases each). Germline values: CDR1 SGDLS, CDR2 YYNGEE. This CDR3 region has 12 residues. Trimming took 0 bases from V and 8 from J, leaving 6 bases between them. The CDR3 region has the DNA TGTGCCAGCAGCGTAGGAGGGGATGAGCAGTTCTTC. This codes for CASSVGGDEQFF.

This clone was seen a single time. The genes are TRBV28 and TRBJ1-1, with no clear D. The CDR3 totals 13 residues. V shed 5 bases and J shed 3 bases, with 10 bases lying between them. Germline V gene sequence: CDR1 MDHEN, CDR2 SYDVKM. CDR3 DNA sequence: TGTGCCAGCAGTCCCTCAGAGGACACTGAAGCTTTCTTT. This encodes CASSPSEDTEAFF.

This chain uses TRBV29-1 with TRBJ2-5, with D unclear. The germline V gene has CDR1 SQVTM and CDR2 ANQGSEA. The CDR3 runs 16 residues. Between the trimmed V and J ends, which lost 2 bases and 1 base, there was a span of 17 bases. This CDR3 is CSVEPNTARGQETQYF. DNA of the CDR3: TGCAGCGTTGAACCTAACACGGCTAGAGGCCAAGAGACCCAGTACTTC.